The 9 T cell receptor beta chains below were found in one sample sequenced in a study of blood T cell repertoires in COVID-19 (dated by TCRdb to the early 2020s). The library was produced with the immunoSEQ multiplex PCR assay. What TCRdb holds here is the immuneACCESS table cut down to in-frame rearrangements. Part of the clones is not present; checked against another copy, under half of the missing clones reflect an unresolved V gene, and the others are unexplained. Present in this sample are 150,000 to 200,000 clones, 89% of which were seen just once. 0.7% to 0.9% of the sample is in the top ten clones. Material for sequencing was PBMCs or T cells enriched from blood (not recorded which). Every receptor here comes from a woman aged 18-29 years who had recovered from COVID-19.

The rearrangement links TRBV5-1 to TRBJ2-1; 11 bases map to TRBD1. The CDR3 runs 15 residues. Germline trimming cut 4 bases from V and 6 bases from J; bases unmatched to any gene: 6. Germline CDR1 SGHRS, CDR2 YFSETQ. CDR3 loop: CASSVPGQGVNEQFF. CDR3 DNA sequence: TGCGCCAGCAGCGTACCGGGACAGGGGGTCAATGAGCAGTTCTTC.

V is TRBV27 and J is TRBJ2-7, with a weak D call TRBD2 (6 bases). The length of the CDR3 is 14 residues. V gave up 5 bases and J gave up 3 bases, with 14 bases separating them. Germline values: CDR1 MNHEY, CDR2 SMNVEV (reference sequence). The CDR3 loop reads CASSTLGGDYEQYF. CDR3 in DNA: TGTGCCAGCAGTACCCTGGGGGGTGACTACGAGCAGTACTTC.

The rearrangement uses TRBV6-2 or TRBV6-3 and TRBJ1-5; 7 nucleotides agree with TRBD1. V trimming: 5 bases; J trimming: 0 bases; junction bases outside the gene matches: 7. Germline V gene lookup returns CDR1 MNHEY and CDR2 SVGEGT. The CDR3 covers 16 residues. The CDR3 spells CASSDRQGLSNQPQHF. As DNA, the CDR3 is TGTGCCAGCAGTGACAGACAGGGACTTAGCAATCAGCCCCAGCATTTT.

The chain recombines TRBV4-3 with TRBJ2-5, with 9 bases aligning to TRBD1. The CDR3 runs to 16 residues. Germline values: CDR1 LGHNA, CDR2 YSLEER. Losses at the gene ends were 4 bases for V and 0 bases for J; bases not matched to a gene: 6. CDR3 sequence reads: CASSLTGTGYQETQYF. Written as DNA, the CDR3 is TGCGCCAGCAGCCTAACCGGGACAGGGTACCAAGAGACCCAGTACTTC.

The gene calls are TRBV2 and TRBJ2-3; TRBD2 agrees at 13 bases. V trimming: 2 bases; J trimming: 6 bases; junction bases outside the gene matches: 8. Germline CDR1 reads SNHLY; CDR2 reads FYNNEI. The CDR3 loop spans 17 amino acids. The CDR3 spells CASSEWGLAGMQDTQYF. CDR3 in DNA: TGTGCCAGCAGTGAATGGGGACTAGCGGGGATGCAGGATACGCAGTATTTT.

The CDR3 nucleotides read TGTGCCAGCAGGGGGGGGTCAACAGATACGCAGTATTTT. Its translation: CASRGGSTDTQYF. V usage is TRBV11-3 and J usage is TRBJ2-3; 7 nucleotides align to TRBD2. The ends lost 6 bases at V and 3 bases at J; junction bases unmatched: 3. Germline V lookup: CDR1 SGHNT, CDR2 YENEEA. The CDR3 sequence is 13 residues long.

The chain has TRBV2 and TRBJ1-5, with D possibly being TRBD1 (6 bases). Trimming cost V 1 base and J 4 bases, with 11 bases left between them. From germline, CDR1 is SNHLY and CDR2 FYNNEI. This CDR3 is 15 amino acids long. The CDR3 bases are TGTGCCAGCAGTGAAGAAGGGACATTGAATCAGCCCCAGCATTTT. Encoded protein: CASSEEGTLNQPQHF.

The V call is TRBV7-2, the J call TRBJ2-1; possible D gene TRBD2, 6 bases. The CDR3 runs 16 residues. The V end was cut by 0 bases, the J end by 8 bases, with 17 bases between. The V gene's germline CDR1 is SGHTA and CDR2 FQGNSA. CDR3 sequence (DNA): TGTGCCAGCAGCTTAGCGGCGGGACTTCTACGGCATGAGCAGTTCTTC. Translation: CASSLAAGLLRHEQFF.

The J gene is TRBJ2-7, the V gene TRBV7-2; 12 nucleotides agree with TRBD2. With V trimmed by 8 bases and J by 1 base, 3 bases remained unmatched. In germline, CDR1 is SGHTA, CDR2 FQGNSA. The CDR3 sequence is 14 residues long. DNA for the CDR3: TGTGCCAGCGGCCTAGCGGGAGGGTCCTACGAGCAGTACTTC. Amino acids: CASGLAGGSYEQYF.